Only a few counts were recorded for the clone carrying this T cell receptor (beta chain). Its target is unknown. Using constant-segment primers, 5'RACE produced TCR alpha and TCR beta cDNA libraries carrying sample barcodes and UMIs. TCRdb fed the 5' RACE reads into MiXCR, producing one record per CDR3 protein. The profile covers 550,000 to 700,000 distinct CDR3 sequences, with approximately 15% appearing a single time and around 8.1% taken by the ten largest. Trimming took 2 bases from V and 3 from J, leaving 8 bases between them. The germline V gene has CDR1 MNHEY and CDR2 SVGAGI. The CDR3 sequence is 13 residues long. The data derive from a study of T-cell memory formation after mild COVID-19. General study results and limits: Mostly located in CM and EM were contracting CD4+ clones, with contracting CD8+ clones located in EMRA. The pre-infection memory compartment contained some responding clones, suggesting cross-reactive memory joined. Second-wave clones peaking on day 37 lacked confirmed SARS-CoV-2 specificity.

The clonotype was recovered from an adult woman who had mild COVID-19 (a few samples of this study predate the infection). Cell type and time point are not known. Sequenced material: PBMCs or a T cell subset sorted from them (not recorded which). The V call is TRBV6-5, the J call TRBJ2-7, with D unresolved. CDR3 region: CASSYEVSYEQYF. The DNA of the CDR3 is TGTGCCAGCAGTTACGAAGTGAGCTACGAGCAGTACTTC.